Listed below are T cell receptor beta chains from one sample, sequenced in a study of beta chain features in type 1 diabetes. Profiled with immunoSEQ multiplex PCR; TCRdb holds only in-frame clones, not every one. The data show 550,000 to 850,000 clones, around an eighth seen once. Material: naive CD4+ T cells from blood. The receptors shown here come from a man younger than 35 with type 1 diabetes. The CDR3 runs from the conserved cysteine through the conserved F or W. A D gene is named only where the DNA matches it firmly. Size is stated for part of the rows, as once, few or many counts, or as a class when the clone is expanded.

V: TRBV9
J: TRBJ2-7
D: TRBD1
size: few
length: 14
DNA: TGTGCCAGCAGCCCGCGAGGGGGCTCACACGAGCAGTACTTC
CDR3: CASSPRGGSHEQYF

V: TRBV30
J: TRBJ1-5
D: .
size: few
length: 15
DNA: TGTGCCTGGAGCGCTGGGGGGGTAAGCAATCAGCCCCAGCATTTT
CDR3: CAWSAGGVSNQPQHF

V: TRBV19
J: TRBJ1-1
D: .
size: few
length: 15
DNA: TGTGCCAGTAGTAAAACAGGGACCCTGAACACTGAAGCTTTCTTT
CDR3: CASSKTGTLNTEAFF

V: TRBV7-6
J: TRBJ2-2
D: .
size: .
length: 15
DNA: TGTGCCAGCTCCACCGGGATTGCCTACACCGGGGAGCTGTTTTTT
CDR3: CASSTGIAYTGELFF

V: TRBV7-9
J: TRBJ2-2
D: .
size: .
length: 16
DNA: TGTGCCAGCAGCCAAGCCCCAACTGCAAACACCGGGGAGCTGTTTTTT
CDR3: CASSQAPTANTGELFF

V: TRBV5-1
J: TRBJ2-1
D: TRBD2
size: .
length: 16
DNA: TGCGCCAGCAGCGTACCGGGACTAGCGACTTACAATGAGCAGTTCTTC
CDR3: CASSVPGLATYNEQFF

V: TRBV6-5
J: TRBJ1-5
D: .
size: few
length: 16
DNA: TGTGCCAGCAGTTATGGCGGGCCCCCCGGGAATCAGCCCCAGCATTTT
CDR3: CASSYGGPPGNQPQHF

V: TRBV4-1
J: TRBJ1-4
D: TRBD1
size: few
length: 15
DNA: TGCGCCAGCAGCCAATCGGACAGGGTTCTGGAAAAACTGTTTTTT
CDR3: CASSQSDRVLEKLFF

V: TRBV5-1
J: TRBJ2-7
D: .
size: few
length: 16
DNA: TGCGCCAGCAGCTTGGCCCGGGACTCCGGGGTCTACGAGCAGTACTTC
CDR3: CASSLARDSGVYEQYF

V: TRBV7-7
J: TRBJ1-6
D: .
size: few
length: 13
DNA: TGTGCTAGCAGTTGGGACTATAATTCACCCCTCCACTTT
CDR3: CASSWDYNSPLHF

V: TRBV5-1
J: TRBJ1-2
D: .
size: .
length: 13
DNA: TGCGCCAGCAGCTCCGACAATAACTATGGCTACACCTTC
CDR3: CASSSDNNYGYTF

V: TRBV29-1
J: TRBJ1-2
D: .
size: .
length: 14
DNA: TGCAGCGTTGAATCGATCGGGGTTGGTCATGGCTACACCTTC
CDR3: CSVESIGVGHGYTF

V: TRBV27
J: TRBJ2-1
D: .
size: few
length: 15
DNA: TGTGCCAGCAGAGAGGTCCTAACGAACCACAATGAGCAGTTCTTC
CDR3: CASREVLTNHNEQFF

V: TRBV7-8
J: TRBJ1-2
D: .
size: .
length: 13
DNA: TGTGCCAGCAGCTCCGAGAGTTCCTATGGCTACACCTTC
CDR3: CASSSESSYGYTF

V: TRBV29-1
J: TRBJ2-3
D: TRBD1
size: few
length: 12
DNA: TGCAGCGCGGAGGCAGGGGGAGATACGCAGTATTTT
CDR3: CSAEAGGDTQYF

V: TRBV30
J: TRBJ1-1
D: .
size: .
length: 11
DNA: TGTGCCCGCGCAGAGGACACTGAAGCTTTCTTT
CDR3: CARAEDTEAFF

V: TRBV9
J: TRBJ2-6
D: .
size: .
length: 18
DNA: TGTGCCAGCAGCGTAGGATCAGGGGATGACTCTGGGGCCAACGTCCTGACTTTC
CDR3: CASSVGSGDDSGANVLTF

V: TRBV5-6
J: TRBJ2-3
D: .
size: .
length: 12
DNA: TGTGCCAGCAGCTTGTCCCTGGATACGCAGTATTTT
CDR3: CASSLSLDTQYF

V: TRBV29-1
J: TRBJ2-2
D: .
size: .
length: 14
DNA: TGCAGCGCCTTCCCGGGACCGGACACCGGGGAGCTGTTTTTT
CDR3: CSAFPGPDTGELFF

V: TRBV7-9
J: TRBJ1-1
D: .
size: .
length: 15
DNA: TGTGCCAGCAGCCGGTGGGGTCAGTCGAACACTGAAGCTTTCTTT
CDR3: CASSRWGQSNTEAFF

V: TRBV5-1
J: TRBJ2-7
D: TRBD1
size: .
length: 15
DNA: TGCGCCAGCAGCTTGGTCCCGGACAGGGCTCAAGAGCAGTACTTC
CDR3: CASSLVPDRAQEQYF

V: TRBV29-1
J: TRBJ1-1
D: .
size: .
length: 13
DNA: TGCAGCGTTGAGGAACACCGGAACACTGAAGCTTTCTTT
CDR3: CSVEEHRNTEAFF

V: TRBV19
J: TRBJ1-5
D: .
size: .
length: 16
DNA: TGTGCCAGTAGTACCTCGGGTCCAGGGGGCAATCAGCCCCAGCATTTT
CDR3: CASSTSGPGGNQPQHF

V: TRBV30
J: TRBJ1-3
D: TRBD1
size: few
length: 15
DNA: TGTGCCTGGAGTGTCCAACAGGGGCCGGGAAACACCATATATTTT
CDR3: CAWSVQQGPGNTIYF

V: TRBV5-4
J: TRBJ2-3
D: .
size: few
length: 11
DNA: TGTGCCAGCAGCTTTACAGATACGCAGTATTTT
CDR3: CASSFTDTQYF

V: TRBV28
J: TRBJ1-6
D: .
size: .
length: 14
DNA: TGTGCCAGCAGTTTAGAGGGAGAGAGGTCACCCCTCCACTTT
CDR3: CASSLEGERSPLHF

V: TRBV9
J: TRBJ2-2
D: TRBD1
size: few
length: 16
DNA: TGTGCCAGCAGCGGTAGAGCGGACAGGGGATCCGGGGAGCTGTTTTTT
CDR3: CASSGRADRGSGELFF